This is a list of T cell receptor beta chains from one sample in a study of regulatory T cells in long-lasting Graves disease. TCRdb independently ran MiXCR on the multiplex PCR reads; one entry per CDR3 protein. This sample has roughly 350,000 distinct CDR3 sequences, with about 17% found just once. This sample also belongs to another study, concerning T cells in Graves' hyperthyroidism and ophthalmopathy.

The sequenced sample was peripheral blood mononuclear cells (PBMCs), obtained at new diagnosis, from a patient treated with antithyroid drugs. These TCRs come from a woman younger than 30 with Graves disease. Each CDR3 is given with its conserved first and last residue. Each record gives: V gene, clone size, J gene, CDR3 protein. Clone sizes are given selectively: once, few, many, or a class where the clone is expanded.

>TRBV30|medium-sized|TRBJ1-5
CAWSAGTGPPSNQPQHF
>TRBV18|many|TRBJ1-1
CASSPLGQGATEAFF
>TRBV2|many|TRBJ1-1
CASSVRAPEAFF
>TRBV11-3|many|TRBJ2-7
CASSADNYEQYF
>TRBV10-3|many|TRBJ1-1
CAISPGQENTEAFF
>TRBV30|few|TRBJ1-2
CAWSPGPYYGYTF
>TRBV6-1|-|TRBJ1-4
CASSVSNEKLFF
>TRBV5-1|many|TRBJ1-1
CASSNGGLAEAFF
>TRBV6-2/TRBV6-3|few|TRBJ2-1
CASGAREYNEQFF
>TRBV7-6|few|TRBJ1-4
CASSAGQGRNEKLFF
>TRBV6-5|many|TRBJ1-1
CASSYPFRGDTEAFF
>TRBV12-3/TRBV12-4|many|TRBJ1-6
CASSLRTYNSPLHF
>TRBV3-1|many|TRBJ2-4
CASSQVGRSIQYF
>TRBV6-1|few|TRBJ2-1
CASIRIAGDVQAEQFF
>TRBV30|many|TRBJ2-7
CAWSVAQGPYEQYF
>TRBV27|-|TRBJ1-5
CASSLRGDNSNQPQHF
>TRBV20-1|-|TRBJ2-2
CSARDPQRTGELFF
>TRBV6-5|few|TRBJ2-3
CASSYLTRADTQYF
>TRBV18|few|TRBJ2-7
CASSPLPGQAYEQYF
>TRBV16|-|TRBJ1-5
CASSQSVRGKNQPQHF
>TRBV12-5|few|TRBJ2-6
CANGLVLGTHSPGANVLTF
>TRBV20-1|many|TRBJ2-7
CSAFVTGLSYEQYF
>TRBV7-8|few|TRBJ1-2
CASSIGGRSDGYTF
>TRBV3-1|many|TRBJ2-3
CASSPRPGLAGGDQSNTQYF
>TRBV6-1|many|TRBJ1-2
CASTDSPFYGYTF
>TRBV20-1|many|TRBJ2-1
CSASVAGEEMRNEQFF
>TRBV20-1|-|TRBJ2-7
CSAREGDSVSKQYF
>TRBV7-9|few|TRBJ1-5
CASSLARPGGGNQPQHF
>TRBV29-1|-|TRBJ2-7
CSVEGTGYEQYF
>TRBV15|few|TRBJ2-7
CATSVSGTGGYEQYF
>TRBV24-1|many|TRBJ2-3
CATSPGLAGGGYTDTQYF
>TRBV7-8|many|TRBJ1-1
CASGDRVNTEAFF
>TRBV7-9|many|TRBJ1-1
CASSSQVLNTEAFF